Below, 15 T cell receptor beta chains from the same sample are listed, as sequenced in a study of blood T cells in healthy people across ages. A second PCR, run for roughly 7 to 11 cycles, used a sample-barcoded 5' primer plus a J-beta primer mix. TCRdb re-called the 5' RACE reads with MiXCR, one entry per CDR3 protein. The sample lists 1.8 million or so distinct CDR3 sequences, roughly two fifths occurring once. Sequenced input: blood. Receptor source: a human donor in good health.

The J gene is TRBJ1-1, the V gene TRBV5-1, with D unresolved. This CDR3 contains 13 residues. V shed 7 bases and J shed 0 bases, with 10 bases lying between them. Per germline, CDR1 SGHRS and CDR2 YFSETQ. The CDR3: CASRELMNTEAFF. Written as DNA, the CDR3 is TGCGCCAGCCGCGAACTCATGAACACTGAAGCTTTCTTT. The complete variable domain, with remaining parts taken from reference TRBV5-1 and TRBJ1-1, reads KAGVTQTPRYLIKTRGQQVTLSCSPISGHRSVSWYQQTPGQGLQFLFEYFSETQRNKGNFPGRFSGRQFSNSRSEMNVSTLELGDSALYLCASRELMNTEAFFGQGTRLTVV.

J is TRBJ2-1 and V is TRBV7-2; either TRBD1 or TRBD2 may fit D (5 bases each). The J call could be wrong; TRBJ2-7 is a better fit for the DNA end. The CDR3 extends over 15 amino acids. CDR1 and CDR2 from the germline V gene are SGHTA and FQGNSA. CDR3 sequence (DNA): TGTGCCAGCAGCCCACTCTCAGGGATTCGGGGCGAGCAGTACTTC. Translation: CASSPLSGIRGEQYF.

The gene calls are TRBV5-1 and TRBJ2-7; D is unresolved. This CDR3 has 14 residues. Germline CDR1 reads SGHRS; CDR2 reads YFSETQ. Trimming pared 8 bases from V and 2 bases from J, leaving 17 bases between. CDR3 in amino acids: CASTQSARAYEQYF. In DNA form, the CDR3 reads TGCGCCAGTACGCAGAGTGCCAGAGCCTACGAGCAGTACTTC.

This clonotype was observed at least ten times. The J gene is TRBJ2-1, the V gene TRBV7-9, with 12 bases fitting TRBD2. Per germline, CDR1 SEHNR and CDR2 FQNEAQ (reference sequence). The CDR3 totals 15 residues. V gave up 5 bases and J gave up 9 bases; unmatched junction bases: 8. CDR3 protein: CASSLSSGGDGEQFF. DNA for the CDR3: TGTGCCAGCAGCCTGTCTAGCGGGGGGGACGGTGAGCAGTTCTTC.

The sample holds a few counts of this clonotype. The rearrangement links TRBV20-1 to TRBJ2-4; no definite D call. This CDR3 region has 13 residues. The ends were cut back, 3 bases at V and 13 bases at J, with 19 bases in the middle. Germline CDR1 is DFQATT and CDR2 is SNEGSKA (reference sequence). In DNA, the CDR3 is TGCAGTGCTAGTCAGTCCCCATCCGATGAGCAGTACTTC. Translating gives CSASQSPSDEQYF.

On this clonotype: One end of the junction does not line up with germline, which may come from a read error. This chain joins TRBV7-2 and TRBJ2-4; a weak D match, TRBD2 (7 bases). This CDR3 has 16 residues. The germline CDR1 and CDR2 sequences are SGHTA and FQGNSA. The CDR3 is CASSLRGGLAENIQYF. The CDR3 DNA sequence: TGTGCCAGCAGCTTAAGGGGGGGTCTAGCCGAAAACATTCAGTACTTC.

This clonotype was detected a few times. The DNA of the CDR3 is TGCAGCGTTGACCAGGGGACAGAAAACACAGATACGCAGTATTTT. This translates into CSVDQGTENTDTQYF. The chain joins TRBV29-1 to TRBJ2-3; 7 bases agree with TRBD1. The CDR3 spans 15 residues. In germline, CDR1 is SQVTM, CDR2 ANQGSEA. After removal of 3 bases from V and 2 bases from J, the junction contained 8 bases not matched to a gene.

The CDR3 sequence: CASSLFRQYSYNEQFF. The CDR3 DNA follows: TGCGCCAGCAGCTTGTTCCGACAGTACTCCTACAATGAGCAGTTCTTC. The rearrangement joins TRBV5-1 to TRBJ2-1; a weak D match, TRBD1 (5 bases). V gave up 1 base and J gave up 0 bases, with 11 bases separating them. Looked up from germline, CDR1 is SGHRS and CDR2 is YFSETQ. The CDR3 runs to 16 residues.

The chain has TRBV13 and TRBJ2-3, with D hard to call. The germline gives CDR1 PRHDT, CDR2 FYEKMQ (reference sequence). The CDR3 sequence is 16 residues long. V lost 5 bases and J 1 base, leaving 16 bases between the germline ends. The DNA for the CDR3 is TGTGCCAGCAGCGTAAAACGGGCGAGAGGCACAGATACGCAGTATTTT. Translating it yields CASSVKRARGTDTQYF. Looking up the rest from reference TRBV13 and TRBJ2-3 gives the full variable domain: AAGVIQSPRHLIKEKRETATLKCYPIPRHDTVYWYQQGPGQDPQFLISFYEKMQSDKGSIPDRFSAQQFSDYHSELNMSSLELGDSALYFCASSVKRARGTDTQYFGPGTRLTVL.

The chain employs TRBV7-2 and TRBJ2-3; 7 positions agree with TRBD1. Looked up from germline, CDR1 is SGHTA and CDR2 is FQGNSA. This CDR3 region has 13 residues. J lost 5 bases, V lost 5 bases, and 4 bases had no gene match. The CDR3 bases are TGTGCCAGCAGCCTAGGGACAGTAGATACGCAGTATTTT. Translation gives CASSLGTVDTQYF.

CDR3 in DNA: TGTGCCAGCAGTCGGACGACTACAGATACGCAGTATTTT. This encodes CASSRTTTDTQYF. This chain links TRBV12-3 or TRBV12-4 with TRBJ2-3; D gene unclear. V lost 5 bases to trimming and J lost 3 bases, with 9 bases between them. The CDR3 extends over 13 amino acids.

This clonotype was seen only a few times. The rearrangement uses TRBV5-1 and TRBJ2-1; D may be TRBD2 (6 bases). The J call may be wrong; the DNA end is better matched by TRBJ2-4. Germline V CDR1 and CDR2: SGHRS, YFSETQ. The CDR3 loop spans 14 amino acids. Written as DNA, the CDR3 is TGCGCCAGCAGCTTGACGGAGGGTACATCGGGTCAGTACTTC. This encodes CASSLTEGTSGQYF.

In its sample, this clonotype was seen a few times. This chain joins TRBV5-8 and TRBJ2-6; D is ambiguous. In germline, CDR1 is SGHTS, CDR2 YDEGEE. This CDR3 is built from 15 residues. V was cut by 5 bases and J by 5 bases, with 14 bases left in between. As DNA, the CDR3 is TGTGCCAGCAGGGATGGAACTGAACGGGCCAACGTCCTGACTTTC. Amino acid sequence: CASRDGTERANVLTF.

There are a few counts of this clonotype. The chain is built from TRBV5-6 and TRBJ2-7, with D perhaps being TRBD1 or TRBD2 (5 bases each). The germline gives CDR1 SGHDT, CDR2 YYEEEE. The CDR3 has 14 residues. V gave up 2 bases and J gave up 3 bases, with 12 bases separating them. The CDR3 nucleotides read TGTGCCAGCAGCTTCCGGGACGGGCGCTACGAGCAGTACTTC. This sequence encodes CASSFRDGRYEQYF.

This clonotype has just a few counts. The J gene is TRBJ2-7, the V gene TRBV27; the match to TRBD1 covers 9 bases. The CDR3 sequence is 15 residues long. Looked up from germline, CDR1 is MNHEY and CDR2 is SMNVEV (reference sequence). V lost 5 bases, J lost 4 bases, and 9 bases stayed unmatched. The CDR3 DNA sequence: TGTGCCAGCAGTCCCCTCGGACAGGGGAGGTACGAGCAGTACTTC. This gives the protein CASSPLGQGRYEQYF.